This T cell receptor beta chain derives from a study of preoperative IRX-2 immunotherapy in early breast cancer. Libraries were prepared by immunoSEQ multiplex PCR; TCRdb keeps only in-frame clonotypes and omits some of them. The table records some 99,000 clones, just over 85% of them present only once. Treatment: preoperative locoregional IRX-2 cytokine immunotherapy. Unmatched junction bases numbered 7, after V lost 6 bases and J lost 6 bases. This CDR3 has 15 residues. In germline, CDR1 is KGHSH, CDR2 LQKENI. The chain carries TRBV18 and TRBJ2-1; 11 nucleotides agree with TRBD2. The sequencing used tumor tissue, collected after IRX-2 immunotherapy. The receptor comes from a human donor with breast cancer. The CDR3 bases are TGTGCCAGCTCCCCTATAGCGGGAGGGAGCAATGAGCAGTTCTTC. Protein product: CASSPIAGGSNEQFF.